This T cell receptor beta chain is drawn from a study of cytomegalovirus exposure and HLA in healthy donors. PCR amplification relied on 60 Vbeta primers (plus 13 Jbeta primers). Only in-frame clones appear in the TCRdb table, and some are missing; sequencing was by immunoSEQ multiplex PCR. This sample has 100,000 to 150,000 clones, with around 70% found just once. The germline V gene has CDR1 SGHRS and CDR2 YFSETQ. V gave up 3 bases and J gave up 5 bases; unmatched junction bases: 16. The CDR3 totals 18 residues. Sequenced sample: PBMCs. The V gene is TRBV5-1, the J gene TRBJ2-5, with 10 nucleotides matching TRBD2. The sequence derives from a man aged 25-45 years in good health and CMV-seropositive. CDR3 DNA: TGCGCCAGCAGCTACGGGGCTAGCGGGAGAAAACAAGGGGAGACCCAGTACTTC. Translated, it gives CASSYGASGRKQGETQYF.